This entry lists 5 T cell receptor beta chains sequenced from one sample in a study of blood T cell repertoires in COVID-19. Clones were read by immunoSEQ multiplex PCR, and TCRdb kept only the in-frame ones, dropping some. The sample has around 100,000 clones, around nine tenths seen once. Sequencing was done on a sample of peripheral blood. All receptors come from a woman aged 70 to 79 who had recovered from COVID-19.

The rearrangement joins TRBV9 to TRBJ2-7, with 12 bases lining up with TRBD2. J was trimmed by 7 bases and V by 4 bases; bases with no gene match: 12. CDR1 is SGDLS, CDR2 YYNGEE, per germline. This CDR3 spans 16 amino acids. In DNA form, the CDR3 reads TGTGCCAGCAGCCCGGCGGGGCTAGCGGGAGGGTTAGAGCAGTACTTC. The encoded protein is CASSPAGLAGGLEQYF.

In nucleotides, the CDR3 is TGTGCCAGCAGGGGCAACACAGATACGCAGTATTTT. It specifies CASRGNTDTQYF. The gene calls are TRBV25-1 and TRBJ2-3; D unclear. In germline, CDR1 is MGHDK, CDR2 SYGVNS. This CDR3 contains 12 residues. V was clipped by 6 bases and J by 2 bases, with 6 bases between them.

Points on this clone: At one boundary the junction diverges from the germline segment, which might be a read error. This sequence joins TRBV11-2 and TRBJ2-7, with D tentatively TRBD2 (5 bases). This CDR3 region has 12 residues. CDR1 and CDR2 (germline): SGHAT, FQNNGV. In DNA form, the CDR3 reads TGTGCCAGCAGCTTAGTACTCGGGGTACCAAGCTTC. Translation: CASSLVLGVPSF.

The chain employs TRBV6-5 and TRBJ1-2; TRBD1 agrees at 11 bases. Germline V gives CDR1 MNHEY, CDR2 SVGAGI. This CDR3 contains 14 residues. V shed 5 bases, J shed 8 bases, and the junction held 7 bases outside the gene matches. The CDR3 bases are TGTGCCAGCAGTACTGGACAGGGGGCCGGGGGCTACACCTTC. This sequence encodes CASSTGQGAGGYTF.

This sequence joins TRBV7-2 and TRBJ2-2; D perhaps matches TRBD1 (6 bases). Trimming cost V 4 bases and J 5 bases, with 11 bases left between them. CDR3 length: 14 amino acids. The germline V gene encodes CDR1 SGHTA and CDR2 FQGNSA. The CDR3 protein is CASSYRVGTGELFF. Written as DNA, the CDR3 is TGTGCCAGCAGCTACAGGGTAGGGACCGGGGAGCTGTTTTTT.